This TCR beta chain was retrieved from a study of blood T cell repertoires in COVID-19 (dated by TCRdb to about 2020). Study-wide context: The collaborator samples originated in the United States, Italy and Spain and spanned the acute and convalescent phases of COVID-19. Where available, HLA class I and class II types were obtained from metadata supplied by the sample provider rather than from assay-based typing. The dataset comprised deeply sampled blood TCRbeta repertoires from subjects exposed to, actively infected with, or recovered from COVID-19. The repertoires were released in a freely available public database meant as a resource for research on the immune response to SARS-CoV-2. Samples were obtained from the ongoing ImmuneRACE study (first 160 participants) and from some 1,300 subjects provided by 6 global collaborators. The prospective study material was composed of cDNA or gDNA derived from T cells, B-cell-depleted T cells, or PBMCs. Nearly every sample came with metadata listing a de-identified subject ID, COVID-19 status, age in years and sex.

At one collaborating source in Seattle, patients were enrolled during active infection and were followed longitudinally through the course of disease. The collaborating institutions used their own protocols to collect whole blood in K2EDTA tubes. For TCRbeta analysis, collaborators shipped samples as frozen whole blood, isolated PBMCs, or DNA extracted from either of those sample types. The immunoSEQ Assay, a bias-controlled multiplex PCR, was used to amplify TCRbeta CDR3 regions from genomic DNA. As for the original processing: Nucleated cell counts per sample were estimated from amplification of reference gene primers within the assay. To quantify the absolute abundance of each unique TCRbeta CDR3 rearrangement, sequence reads were collapsed and filtered. For each sample, productive Simpson clonality was calculated by taking the square root of Simpson's diversity index across productive rearrangements. The table was pulled from immuneACCESS by TCRdb, which kept in-frame rearrangements only. Such tables lose some clones; where checked, under half of the loss comes from unresolved V genes, and the rest has no known cause. V, J and clone size reflect that table, while D and trimming were determined from the DNA. This sample gives 360,000 or so clones in total; 89% of them show up just once. 3% to 4.5% of the sample comes from the top ten.

What the authors observed across the whole study: Clinical and demographic metadata were provided uncurated, with the amount varying by source and participant.

A word on this clone: Its antigen has not been determined. There are no base qualities to consult, and no much larger clone falls within one base. The sample holds other DNA sequences that translate to the same CDR3.

Its CDR3 holds 15 amino acids, cysteine through phenylalanine. Only the CDR3 region is kept as DNA, spanning 45 bases read in frame from base 1. The germline V gene encodes CDR1 LNHDA and CDR2 SQIVND (reference sequence). V ends up 1 base short and J 4 bases short, with an unmatched junction base count of 1. This TCR was sampled from an older woman with COVID-19, enrolled during active disease. This chain is built from TRBV19 and TRBJ2-2; TRBD2 aligns with 9 central bases. Sequenced: peripheral blood. The sequenced DNA: TGTGCCAGTAGTATAGGCGGGGGGGCCACCGGGGAGCTGTTTTTT. Translated, this gives CASSIGGGATGELFF.